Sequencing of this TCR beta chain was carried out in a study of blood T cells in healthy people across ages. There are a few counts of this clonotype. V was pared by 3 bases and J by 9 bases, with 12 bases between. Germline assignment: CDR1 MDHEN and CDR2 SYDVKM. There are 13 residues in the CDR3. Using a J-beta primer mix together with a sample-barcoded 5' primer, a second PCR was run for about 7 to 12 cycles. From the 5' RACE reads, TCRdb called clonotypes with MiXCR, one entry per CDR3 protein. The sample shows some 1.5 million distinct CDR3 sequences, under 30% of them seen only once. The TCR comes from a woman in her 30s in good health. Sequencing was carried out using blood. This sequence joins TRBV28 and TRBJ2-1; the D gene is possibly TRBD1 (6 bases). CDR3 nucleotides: TGTGCCAGCAGTTTCGCTCTAGGGGGTGAGCAGTTCTTC. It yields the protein CASSFALGGEQFF.